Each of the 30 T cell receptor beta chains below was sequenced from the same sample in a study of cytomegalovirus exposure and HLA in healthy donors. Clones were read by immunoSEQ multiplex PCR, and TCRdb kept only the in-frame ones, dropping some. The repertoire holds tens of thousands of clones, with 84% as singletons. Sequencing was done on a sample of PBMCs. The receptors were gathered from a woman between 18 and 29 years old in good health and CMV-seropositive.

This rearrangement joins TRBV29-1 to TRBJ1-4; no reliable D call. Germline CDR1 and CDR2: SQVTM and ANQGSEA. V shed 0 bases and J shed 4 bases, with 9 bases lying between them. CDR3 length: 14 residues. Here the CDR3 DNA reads TGCAGCGTTGAAGAAAGCGGCCTTAATGAAAAACTGTTTTTT. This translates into CSVEESGLNEKLFF.

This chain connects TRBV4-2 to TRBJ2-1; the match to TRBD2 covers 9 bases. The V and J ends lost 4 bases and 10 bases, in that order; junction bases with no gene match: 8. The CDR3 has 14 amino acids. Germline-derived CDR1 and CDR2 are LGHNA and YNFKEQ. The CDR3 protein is CASSLALAGIEQFF. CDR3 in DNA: TGTGCCAGCAGCCTCGCCCTAGCGGGGATCGAGCAGTTCTTC.

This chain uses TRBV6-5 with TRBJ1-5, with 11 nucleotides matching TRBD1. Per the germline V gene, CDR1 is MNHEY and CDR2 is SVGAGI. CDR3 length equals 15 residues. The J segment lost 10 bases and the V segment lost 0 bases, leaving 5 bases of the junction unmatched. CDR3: CASSYSRDRGDPQHF. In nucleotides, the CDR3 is TGTGCCAGCAGTTACTCGAGGGACAGGGGGGATCCCCAGCATTTT.

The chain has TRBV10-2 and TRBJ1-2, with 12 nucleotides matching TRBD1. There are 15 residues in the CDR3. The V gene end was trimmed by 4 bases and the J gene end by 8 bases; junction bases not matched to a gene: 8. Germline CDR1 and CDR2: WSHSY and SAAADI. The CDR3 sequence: CASSGVGTGGDGYTF. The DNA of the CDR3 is TGCGCCAGCAGTGGGGTCGGGACAGGGGGCGACGGCTACACCTTC.

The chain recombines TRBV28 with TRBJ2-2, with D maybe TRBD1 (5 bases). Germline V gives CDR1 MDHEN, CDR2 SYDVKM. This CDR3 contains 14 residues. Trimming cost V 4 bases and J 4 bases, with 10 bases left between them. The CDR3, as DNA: TGTGCCAGCAGTTCAGGGATTCCCACCGGGGAGCTGTTTTTT. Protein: CASSSGIPTGELFF.

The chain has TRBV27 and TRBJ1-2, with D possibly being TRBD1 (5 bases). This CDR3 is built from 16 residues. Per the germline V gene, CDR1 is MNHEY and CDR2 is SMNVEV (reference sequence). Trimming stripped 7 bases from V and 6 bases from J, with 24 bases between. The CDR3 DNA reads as TGTGCCAGCACCTCCCCCAAGGCAGGGTATACAGATGGCTACACCTTC. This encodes CASTSPKAGYTDGYTF.

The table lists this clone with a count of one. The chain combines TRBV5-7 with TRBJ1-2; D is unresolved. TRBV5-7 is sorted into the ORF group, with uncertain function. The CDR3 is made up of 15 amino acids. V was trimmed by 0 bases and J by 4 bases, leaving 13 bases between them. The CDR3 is CASSLAWAVCYGYTF. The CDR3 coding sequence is TGTGCCAGCAGCTTGGCCTGGGCAGTTTGCTATGGCTACACCTTC.

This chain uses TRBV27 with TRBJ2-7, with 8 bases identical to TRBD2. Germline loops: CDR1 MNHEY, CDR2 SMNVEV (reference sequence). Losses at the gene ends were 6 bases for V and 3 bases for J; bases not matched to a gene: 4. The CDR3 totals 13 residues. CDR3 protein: CASSGGALYEQYF. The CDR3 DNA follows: TGTGCCAGCAGCGGGGGGGCCCTCTACGAGCAGTACTTC.

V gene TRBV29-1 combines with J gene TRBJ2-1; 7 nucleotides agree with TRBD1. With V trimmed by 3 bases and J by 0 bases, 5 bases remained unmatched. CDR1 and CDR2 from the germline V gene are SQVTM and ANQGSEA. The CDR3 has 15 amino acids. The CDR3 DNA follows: TGCAGCGTTGAGCCCACAGGGGACTCCTACAATGAGCAGTTCTTC. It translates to CSVEPTGDSYNEQFF.

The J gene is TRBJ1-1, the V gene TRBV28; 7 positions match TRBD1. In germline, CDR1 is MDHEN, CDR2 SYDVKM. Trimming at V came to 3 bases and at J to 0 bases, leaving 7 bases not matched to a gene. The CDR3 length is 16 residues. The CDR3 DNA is TGTGCCAGCAGTTTTGACAGGGCCCTATTGAACACTGAAGCTTTCTTT. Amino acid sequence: CASSFDRALLNTEAFF.

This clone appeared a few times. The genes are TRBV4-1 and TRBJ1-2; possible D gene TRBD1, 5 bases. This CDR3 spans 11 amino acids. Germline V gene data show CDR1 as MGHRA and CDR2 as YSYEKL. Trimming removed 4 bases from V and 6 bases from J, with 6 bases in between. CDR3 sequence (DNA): TGCGCCAGCAGCCCGACAGATGGCTACACCTTC. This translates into CASSPTDGYTF.

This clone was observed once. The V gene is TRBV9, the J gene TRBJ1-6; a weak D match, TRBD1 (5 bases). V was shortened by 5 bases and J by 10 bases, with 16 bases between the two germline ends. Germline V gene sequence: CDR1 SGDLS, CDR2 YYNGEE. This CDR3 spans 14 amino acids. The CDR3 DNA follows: TGTGCCAGCAGTCGTATCAGGGCCGGCTCACCCCTCCACTTT. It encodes CASSRIRAGSPLHF.

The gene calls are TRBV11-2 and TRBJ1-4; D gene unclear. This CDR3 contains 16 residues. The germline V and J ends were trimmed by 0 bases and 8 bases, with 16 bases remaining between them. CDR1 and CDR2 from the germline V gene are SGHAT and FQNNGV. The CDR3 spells CASSLERVDMREKLFF. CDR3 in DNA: TGTGCCAGCAGCTTAGAACGGGTCGATATGAGGGAAAAACTGTTTTTT. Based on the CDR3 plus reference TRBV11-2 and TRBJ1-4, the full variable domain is EAGVAQSPRYKIIEKRQSVAFWCNPISGHATLYWYQQILGQGPKLLIQFQNNGVVDDSQLPKDRFSAERLKGVDSTLKIQPAKLEDSAVYLCASSLERVDMREKLFFGSGTQLSVL.

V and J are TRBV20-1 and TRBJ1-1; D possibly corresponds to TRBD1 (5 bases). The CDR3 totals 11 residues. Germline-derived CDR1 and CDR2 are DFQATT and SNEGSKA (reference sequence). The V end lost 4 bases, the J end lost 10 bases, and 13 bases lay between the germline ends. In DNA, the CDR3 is TGCAGTGCTACAGGGCCGGTAGCAGCTTTCTTT. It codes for CSATGPVAAFF.

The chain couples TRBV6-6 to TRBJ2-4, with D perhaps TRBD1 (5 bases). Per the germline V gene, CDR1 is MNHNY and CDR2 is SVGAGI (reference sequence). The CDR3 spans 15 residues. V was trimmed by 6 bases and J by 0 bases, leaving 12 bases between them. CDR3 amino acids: CASRGQKLAKNIQYF. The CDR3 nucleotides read TGTGCCAGCAGGGGGCAGAAGTTAGCCAAAAACATTCAGTACTTC.

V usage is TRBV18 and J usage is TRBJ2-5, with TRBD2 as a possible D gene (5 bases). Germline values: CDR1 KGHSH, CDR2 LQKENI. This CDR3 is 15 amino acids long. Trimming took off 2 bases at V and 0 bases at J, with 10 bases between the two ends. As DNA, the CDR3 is TGTGCCAGCTCACCAGCAATCGGGAACCAAGAGACCCAGTACTTC. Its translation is CASSPAIGNQETQYF.

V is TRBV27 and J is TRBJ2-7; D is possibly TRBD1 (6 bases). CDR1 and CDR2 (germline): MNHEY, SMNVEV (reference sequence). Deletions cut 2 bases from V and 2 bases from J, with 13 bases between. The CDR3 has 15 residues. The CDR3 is CASSLGRQAPYEQYF. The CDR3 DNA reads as TGTGCCAGCAGTTTAGGGAGACAGGCCCCCTACGAGCAGTACTTC.

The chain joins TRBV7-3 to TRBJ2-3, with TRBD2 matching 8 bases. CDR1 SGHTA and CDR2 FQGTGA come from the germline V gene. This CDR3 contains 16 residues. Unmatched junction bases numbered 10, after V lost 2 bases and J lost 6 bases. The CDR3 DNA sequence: TGTGCCAGCAGCTTAGGCACTAGCGGTGGATCTGATACGCAGTATTTT. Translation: CASSLGTSGGSDTQYF.

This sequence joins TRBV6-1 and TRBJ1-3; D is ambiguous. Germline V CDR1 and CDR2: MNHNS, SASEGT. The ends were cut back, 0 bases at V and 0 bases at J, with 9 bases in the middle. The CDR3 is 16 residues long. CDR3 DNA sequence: TGTGCCAGCAGTGAAGCGACACCTCTCTCTGGAAACACCATATATTTT. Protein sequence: CASSEATPLSGNTIYF.

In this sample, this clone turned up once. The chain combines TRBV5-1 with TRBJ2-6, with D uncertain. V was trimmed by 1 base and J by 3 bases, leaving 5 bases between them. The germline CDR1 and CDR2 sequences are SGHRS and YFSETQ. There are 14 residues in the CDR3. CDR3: CASSLRVGANVLTF. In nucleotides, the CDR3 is TGCGCCAGCAGCTTGCGAGTTGGGGCCAACGTCCTGACTTTC.

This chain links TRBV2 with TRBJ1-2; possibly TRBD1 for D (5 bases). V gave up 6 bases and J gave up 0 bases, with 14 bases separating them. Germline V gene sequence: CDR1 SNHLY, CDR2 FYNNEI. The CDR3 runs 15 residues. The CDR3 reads CASSLPKTANYGYTF. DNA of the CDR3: TGTGCCAGCAGCTTACCTAAGACAGCTAACTATGGCTACACCTTC.

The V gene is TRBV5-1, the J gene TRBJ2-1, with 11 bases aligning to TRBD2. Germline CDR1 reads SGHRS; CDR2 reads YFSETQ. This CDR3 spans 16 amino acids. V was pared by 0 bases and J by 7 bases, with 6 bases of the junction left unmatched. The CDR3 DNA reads TGCGCCAGCAGCTTGGGTCTAGCGGGGGGCAGGAATGAGCAGTTCTTC. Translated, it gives CASSLGLAGGRNEQFF.

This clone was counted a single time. For the CDR3, the DNA is TGTGCCAGTAGTTACGGGAGGACCGGGGAGCTGTTTTTT. Protein product: CASSYGRTGELFF. The chain carries TRBV19 and TRBJ2-2; 7 bases match TRBD2. The junction had 2 bases not matched to a gene; V was cut back by 5 bases and J by 5 bases. The CDR3 length is 13 residues. Germline CDR1 is LNHDA and CDR2 is SQIVND (reference sequence). The complete variable domain, with remaining parts taken from reference TRBV19 and TRBJ2-2, reads DGGITQSPKYLFRKEGQNVTLSCEQNLNHDAMYWYRQDPGQGLRLIYYSQIVNDFQKGDIAEGYSVSREKKESFPLTVTSAQKNPTAFYLCASSYGRTGELFFGEGSRLTVL.

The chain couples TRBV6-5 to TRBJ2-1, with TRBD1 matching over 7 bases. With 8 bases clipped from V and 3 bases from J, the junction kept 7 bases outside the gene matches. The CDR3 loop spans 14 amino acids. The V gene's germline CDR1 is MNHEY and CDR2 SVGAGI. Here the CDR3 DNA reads TGTGCCAGCGCCGACAGGGACCTCTACAATGAGCAGTTCTTC. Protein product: CASADRDLYNEQFF.

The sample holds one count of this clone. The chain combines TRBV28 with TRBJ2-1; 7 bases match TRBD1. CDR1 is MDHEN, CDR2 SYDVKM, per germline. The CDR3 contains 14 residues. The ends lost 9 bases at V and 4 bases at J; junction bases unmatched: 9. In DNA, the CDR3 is TGTGCCAGTCTTTATGGGACAGATTACAATGAGCAGTTCTTC. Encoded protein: CASLYGTDYNEQFF. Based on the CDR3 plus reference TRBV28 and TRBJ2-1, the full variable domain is DVKVTQSSRYLVKRTGEKVFLECVQDMDHENMFWYRQDPGLGLRLIYFSYDVKMKEKGDIPEGYSVSREKKERFSLILESASTNQTSMYLCASLYGTDYNEQFFGPGTRLTVL.

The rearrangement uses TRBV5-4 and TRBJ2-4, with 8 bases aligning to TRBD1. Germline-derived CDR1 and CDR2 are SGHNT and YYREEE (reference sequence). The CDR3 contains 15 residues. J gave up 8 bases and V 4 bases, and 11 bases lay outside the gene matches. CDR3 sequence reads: CASSPRQGASDIQYF. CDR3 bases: TGTGCCAGCAGCCCCCGGCAGGGGGCGTCAGACATTCAGTACTTC. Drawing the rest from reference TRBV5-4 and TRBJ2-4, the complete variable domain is ETGVTQSPTHLIKTRGQQVTLRCSSQSGHNTVSWYQQALGQGPQFIFQYYREEENGRGNFPPRFSGLQFPNYSSELNVNALELDDSALYLCASSPRQGASDIQYFGAGTRLSVL.

The CDR3 spells CASSTFAGGGNEQFF. The DNA of the CDR3 is TGTGCCAGCAGCACCTTCGCGGGGGGGGGAAATGAGCAGTTCTTC. V is TRBV6-5 and J is TRBJ2-1; 9 nucleotides match TRBD2. This CDR3 has 15 residues. Germline-derived CDR1 and CDR2 are MNHEY and SVGAGI. After removal of 6 bases from V and 7 bases from J, the junction contained 10 bases not matched to a gene.

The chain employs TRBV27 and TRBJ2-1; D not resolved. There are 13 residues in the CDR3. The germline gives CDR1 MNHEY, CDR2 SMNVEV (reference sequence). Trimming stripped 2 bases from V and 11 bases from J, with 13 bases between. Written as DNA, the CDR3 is TGTGCCAGCAGTTTAGTTGCGCGTTCTCAGCAGTTCTTC. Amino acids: CASSLVARSQQFF.

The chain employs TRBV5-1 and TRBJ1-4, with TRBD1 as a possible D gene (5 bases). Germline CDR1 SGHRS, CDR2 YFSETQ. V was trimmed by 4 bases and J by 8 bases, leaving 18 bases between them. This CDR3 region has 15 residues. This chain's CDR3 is CASSPGTTGPEKLFF. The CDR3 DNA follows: TGCGCCAGCAGCCCGGGGACTACGGGCCCCGAAAAACTGTTTTTT.

The CDR3 DNA reads as TGTGCCAGCAGTTCTTCCAGCGGGGGGCACTTCGGCAATGAGCAGTTCTTC. This translates into CASSSSSGGHFGNEQFF. V and J are TRBV28 and TRBJ2-1; 9 positions agree with TRBD2. The V and J ends lost 4 bases and 6 bases, in that order; junction bases with no gene match: 13. This CDR3 comprises 17 residues. Germline CDR1 MDHEN, CDR2 SYDVKM.